These 8 T cell receptor beta chains came from one sample sequenced in a study of technical replicates of blood from several donors. TCRdb keeps only in-frame clones here, not all; method: immunoSEQ multiplex PCR. Found here are about 81,000 clones, almost 96% of them singletons; the top ten hold around 0.37%. The sequenced sample consisted of T cells isolated from PBMCs. These receptors were obtained from a human donor in good health.

This clone was observed a few times. The genes are TRBV6-5 and TRBJ1-4, with D possibly TRBD1 on 6 matching bases. The germline V gene encodes CDR1 MNHEY and CDR2 SVGAGI. V lost 4 bases and J 6 bases, leaving 15 bases between the germline ends. CDR3 length equals 15 residues. The CDR3 here is CASSFQTGLDEKLFF. The CDR3 coding sequence is TGTGCCAGCAGTTTCCAGACAGGTCTAGATGAAAAACTGTTTTTT.

The chain recombines TRBV4-1 with TRBJ2-3; 10 bases are shared with TRBD2. This CDR3 region has 16 residues. Trimming at V came to 4 bases and at J to 1 base, leaving 5 bases not matched to a gene. CDR1 is MGHRA and CDR2 is YSYEKL in the germline V gene. The CDR3 DNA is TGCGCCAGCAGCCGGCCCGGGACTAGCGGCACAGATACGCAGTATTTT. It is translated as CASSRPGTSGTDTQYF.

This clone was seen a single time. This rearrangement joins TRBV25-1 to TRBJ2-3; D gene unclear. There are 14 residues in the CDR3. Trimming left V 6 bases short and J 0 bases short, with 10 bases between. Germline V lookup: CDR1 MGHDK, CDR2 SYGVNS. CDR3 DNA: TGTGCCAGCAGCACACCTTTCAGCACAGATACGCAGTATTTT. Translated, it gives CASSTPFSTDTQYF.

The chain uses TRBV11-3 and TRBJ2-1; TRBD2 matches 7 bases. Germline V lookup: CDR1 SGHNT, CDR2 YENEEA. The CDR3 has 14 amino acids. The V gene end was trimmed by 1 base and the J gene end by 8 bases; junction bases not matched to a gene: 5. This CDR3 is CASSLVSGNYEQFF. The CDR3 region has the DNA TGTGCCAGCAGCTTAGTCAGCGGGAACTATGAGCAGTTCTTC.

The CDR3 loop reads CAWYSGGNTEAFF. DNA of the CDR3: TGTGCCTGGTACAGCGGTGGGAACACTGAAGCTTTCTTT. The genes are TRBV30 and TRBJ1-1; D is unclear. Per germline, CDR1 GTSNPN and CDR2 SVGIG (reference sequence). There are 13 residues in the CDR3. V was clipped by 5 bases and J by 1 base, with 11 bases between them.

The V and J genes are TRBV7-8 and TRBJ2-2; D uncertain. The germline CDR1 and CDR2 sequences are SGHVS and FQNEAQ. The V end lost 1 base, the J end lost 2 bases, and 8 bases lay between the germline ends. This CDR3 contains 15 residues. The CDR3 bases are TGTGCCAGCAGCTTAGTACAGTATAACACCGGGGAGCTGTTTTTT. It codes for CASSLVQYNTGELFF.

This chain connects TRBV29-1 to TRBJ2-3, with D possibly matching TRBD2 (6 bases). CDR3 size: 15 residues. Deletions cut 7 bases from V and 0 bases from J, with 17 bases between. Per germline, CDR1 SQVTM and CDR2 ANQGSEA. CDR3: CSAAGGIASTDTQYF. Here the CDR3 DNA reads TGCAGCGCGGCCGGCGGGATCGCTAGCACAGATACGCAGTATTTT.

The chain carries TRBV14 and TRBJ1-2; D remains unclear. This CDR3 comprises 14 residues. V was pared by 4 bases and J by 4 bases, with 13 bases between. Germline values: CDR1 SGHDN, CDR2 FVKESK. CDR3 residues: CASSPGSSAYGYTF. CDR3 nucleotide sequence: TGTGCCAGCAGCCCTGGGAGCAGTGCCTATGGCTACACCTTC.